The 14 T cell receptor beta chains listed next were all sequenced from one sample in a study of T-cell memory formation after mild COVID-19. TCRdb redid the calling of the 5' RACE reads with MiXCR, one entry per CDR3 protein. The table has about 350,000 distinct CDR3 sequences, roughly 13% seen once; the top ten hold about 20%. Sequencing input: PBMCs or a T cell subset sorted from them (not recorded which). These TCRs come from a man between 18 and 29 years old who had mild COVID-19 (a few samples of this study predate the infection). Cell type and time point are not known.

This clonotype was found a few times. The V call is TRBV12-3 or TRBV12-4, the J call TRBJ2-7; D is unresolved. V dropped 1 base and J dropped 0 bases, with 7 bases sitting between them. This CDR3 is 14 amino acids long. CDR3 DNA sequence: TGTGCCAGCAGTTTAGGGCCTGTCTCCTACGAGCAGTACTTC. Its translation is CASSLGPVSYEQYF.

This clonotype was seen a few times. The V gene is TRBV20-1, the J gene TRBJ2-2; 8 bases line up with TRBD2. From germline, CDR1 is DFQATT and CDR2 SNEGSKA (reference sequence). After removal of 0 bases from V and 2 bases from J, the junction contained 14 bases not matched to a gene. The CDR3 sequence is 19 residues long. This chain's CDR3 is CSARDRTRSGGYNTGELFF. CDR3 nucleotide sequence: TGCAGTGCTAGAGATCGAACGAGAAGCGGGGGCTATAACACCGGGGAGCTGTTTTTT.

The chain uses TRBV5-1 and TRBJ1-2, with TRBD1 identical over 7 bases. The CDR3 runs to 15 residues. Trimming at V came to 4 bases and at J to 2 bases, leaving 8 bases not matched to a gene. Germline V gene data show CDR1 as SGHRS and CDR2 as YFSETQ. CDR3 nucleotides: TGCGCCAGCAGCCCTCACACGGACAGGAACTATGGCTACACCTTC. It specifies CASSPHTDRNYGYTF.

This chain uses TRBV12-3 or TRBV12-4 with TRBJ2-7, with 10 bases matching TRBD1. The length of the CDR3 is 14 residues. The V and J ends lost 6 bases and 4 bases, in that order; junction bases with no gene match: 6. The CDR3 spells CASSKDRGIYEQYF. The CDR3 DNA follows: TGTGCCAGCAGCAAGGACAGGGGGATATACGAGCAGTACTTC.

This clonotype was counted a few times. J is TRBJ1-1 and V is TRBV29-1; a weak D match, TRBD1 (6 bases). The CDR3 spans 15 residues. Germline V gives CDR1 SQVTM, CDR2 ANQGSEA. V lost 4 bases and J lost 3, with 18 bases in between. CDR3 region: CSVADVQGMDTEAFF. In DNA, the CDR3 is TGCAGCGTTGCGGATGTACAGGGCATGGACACTGAAGCTTTCTTT.

The chain has TRBV19 and TRBJ2-1; D remains unclear. This CDR3 comprises 11 residues. Germline V gene lookup returns CDR1 LNHDA and CDR2 SQIVND (reference sequence). Trimming took 3 bases from V and 8 from J, leaving 5 bases between them. The CDR3: CASSMLYEQFF. In DNA form, the CDR3 reads TGTGCCAGTAGTATGCTCTATGAGCAGTTCTTC.

Written as DNA, the CDR3 is TGTGCCAGCTCACCGTTCTCCGGGGCTCGGGAGCTGTTTTTT. It encodes CASSPFSGARELFF. The chain recombines TRBV18 with TRBJ2-2; D might be TRBD1 or TRBD2, each matching 5 bases. The germline V and J ends were trimmed by 3 bases and 9 bases, with 14 bases remaining between them. This CDR3 is 14 amino acids long. From germline, CDR1 is KGHSH and CDR2 LQKENI.

This clonotype was seen only a few times. The rearrangement links TRBV21-1 to TRBJ2-7. TRBV21-1 is described as a pseudogene. The CDR3 contains 15 residues. The CDR3 DNA sequence: TGTGCCAGCAGCAAAGATCCCAGGGGCTCCTACGAGCAGTACTTC. Translated: CASSKDPRGSYEQYF.

This chain links TRBV28 with TRBJ2-3; 9 nucleotides align to TRBD1. Trimming at V came to 3 bases and at J to 3 bases, leaving 13 bases not matched to a gene. CDR1 MDHEN and CDR2 SYDVKM come from the germline V gene. This CDR3 comprises 18 residues. Here the CDR3 reads CASSLILGQGRMTDTQYF. The CDR3 DNA reads as TGTGCCAGCAGTTTGATTTTGGGACAGGGTCGAATGACAGATACGCAGTATTTT.

The rearrangement joins TRBV4-1 to TRBJ1-1; TRBD1 matches 7 bases. Per the germline V gene, CDR1 is MGHRA and CDR2 is YSYEKL. V was pared by 2 bases and J by 8 bases, with 8 bases of the junction left unmatched. The CDR3 consists of 14 residues. As DNA, the CDR3 is TGCGCCAGCAGCCAAAGACAGGGCGGGTGGGAAGCTTTCTTT. Its translation is CASSQRQGGWEAFF.

Here the CDR3 DNA reads TGTGCCAGCAGTGAAGTATTGACGTTCTTC. Translated: CASSEVLTFF. J is TRBJ2-1 and V is TRBV2, with D unclear. Germline values: CDR1 SNHLY, CDR2 FYNNEI. V lost 1 base and J lost 15, with 7 bases in between. This CDR3 region has 10 residues.

The rearrangement joins TRBV29-1 to TRBJ2-3; maybe TRBD1 (5 bases). This CDR3 has 12 residues. Germline CDR1 reads SQVTM; CDR2 reads ANQGSEA. Trimming cost V 7 bases and J 3 bases, with 11 bases left between them. The CDR3 region is CSDRGLTDTQYF. In DNA, the CDR3 is TGCAGCGATAGGGGCCTAACAGATACGCAGTATTTT.

The chain uses TRBV10-3 and TRBJ1-1, with D uncertain. V dropped 8 bases and J dropped 0 bases, with 19 bases sitting between them. There are 16 residues in the CDR3. Germline V gene lookup returns CDR1 ENHRY and CDR2 SYGVKD. The CDR3 loop is CAIRGRLGTLNTEAFF. Written as DNA, the CDR3 is TGTGCCATCCGTGGGAGGCTTGGCACCCTGAACACTGAAGCTTTCTTT.

A few counts support this clonotype. The chain joins TRBV3-1 to TRBJ1-2, with no clear D. Trimming stripped 3 bases from V and 1 base from J, with 6 bases between. Germline lookup yields CDR1 LGHDT and CDR2 YNNKEL (reference sequence). This CDR3 has 13 amino acids. The CDR3 spells CASSHSGNYGYTF. Here the CDR3 DNA reads TGTGCCAGCAGCCATTCGGGTAACTATGGCTACACCTTC.